The rows below give T cell receptor beta chains drawn from one sample of a study of neurological immune-mediated disorders. TCRdb re-called the 5' RACE reads through MiXCR, storing one row per CDR3 protein. In the table there are 50,000 to 60,000 distinct CDR3 sequences, over 3.5% of which are singletons. The sequenced sample was CD4+ T cells from blood. The receptors here all came from a woman in her thirties or forties with multiple sclerosis. The CDR3 runs from the conserved cysteine through the conserved F or W. Fields, in order: J gene, D gene, V gene, clone size, CDR3 protein, CDR3 DNA. A D gene is named only where the DNA matches it firmly. Size is stated for part of the rows, as once, few or many counts, or as a class when the clone is expanded.

TRBJ2-2	-	TRBV6-6	many	CASSSPGELFF	TGTGCCAGCAGTTCCCCCGGGGAGCTGTTTTTT
TRBJ1-4	TRBD1	TRBV6-6	many	CASSIEGARNEKLFF	TGTGCCAGCAGCATAGAGGGGGCAAGGAATGAAAAACTGTTTTTT
TRBJ2-3	-	TRBV10-3	many	CAISERGGRAITDTQYF	TGTGCCATCAGTGAGAGGGGGGGCCGGGCCATCACAGATACGCAGTATTTT
TRBJ2-2	-	TRBV14	-	CASSSITGELFF	TGTGCCAGCAGCTCTATCACCGGGGAGCTGTTTTTT
TRBJ1-5	TRBD1	TRBV6-6	many	CASSGTGEYSNQPQHF	TGTGCCAGCAGTGGGACAGGGGAATATAGCAATCAGCCCCAGCATTTT
TRBJ2-1	-	TRBV9	many	CASSVAGHNEQFF	TGTGCCAGCAGCGTCGCTGGACACAATGAGCAGTTCTTC
TRBJ1-1	-	TRBV20-1	many	CSARVAGRMNTEAFF	TGCAGTGCTAGAGTGGCCGGCAGAATGAACACTGAAGCTTTCTTT
TRBJ1-3	-	TRBV12-3/TRBV12-4	many	CASSIFRSGNTIYF	TGTGCCAGCAGTATTTTCCGCTCTGGAAACACCATATATTTT
TRBJ2-2	TRBD2	TRBV5-1	many	CASSFRGGITGELFF	TGCGCCAGCAGTTTCCGGGGGGGAATCACCGGGGAGCTGTTTTTT
TRBJ1-4	-	TRBV7-6	many	CASRRTTNEKLFF	TGTGCCAGCAGGAGAACAACTAATGAAAAACTGTTTTTT
TRBJ2-7	-	TRBV20-1	-	CSARDPKGTYEQYF	TGCAGTGCTAGAGATCCTAAGGGGACCTACGAGCAGTACTTC
TRBJ2-7	TRBD2	TRBV20-1	many	CSALAGGMYEQYF	TGCAGTGCTTTAGCGGGGGGAATGTACGAGCAGTACTTC
TRBJ2-1	TRBD2	TRBV20-1	many	CSAPKTSGGVKAYNEQFF	TGCAGTGCTCCCAAGACTAGCGGGGGCGTAAAGGCCTACAATGAGCAGTTCTTC
TRBJ2-4	-	TRBV6-1	many	CASSVNWANIQYF	TGTGCCAGCAGTGTCAATTGGGCGAACATTCAGTACTTC
TRBJ1-2	-	TRBV6-5	few	CASSSTSPRTGYTF	TGTGCCAGCAGTTCCACCTCCCCGAGAACTGGCTACACCTTC
TRBJ2-2	TRBD2	TRBV5-5	many	CASSFGASGGVTGELFF	TGTGCCAGCAGCTTTGGGGCTAGCGGGGGTGTTACCGGGGAGCTGTTTTTT
TRBJ1-1	-	TRBV5-1	many	CASSLEGVVTEAFF	TGCGCCAGCAGCTTGGAAGGGGTTGTCACTGAAGCTTTCTTT
TRBJ1-1	-	TRBV5-1	many	CASSREGQTMNTEAFF	TGCGCCAGCAGCCGGGAGGGACAAACAATGAACACTGAAGCTTTCTTT
TRBJ2-3	TRBD2	TRBV9	many	CASSTSGTSGTDTQYF	TGTGCCAGCAGCACATCGGGTACTAGCGGGACAGATACGCAGTATTTT
TRBJ2-7	-	TRBV7-9	many	CASSFAGTDTYEQYF	TGTGCCAGCAGCTTCGCCGGGACCGACACCTACGAGCAGTACTTC
TRBJ2-1	TRBD2	TRBV10-3	many	CAISAELAGVREQFF	TGTGCCATCAGTGCCGAACTAGCGGGGGTAAGGGAGCAGTTCTTC
TRBJ2-1	-	TRBV5-1	many	CASTKGELDNEQFF	TGCGCCAGCACAAAAGGTGAGCTGGACAATGAGCAGTTCTTC
TRBJ2-7	-	TRBV6-2/TRBV6-3	many	CASTTDRDLQF	TGTGCCAGCACCACCGACCGGGACCTCCAATTC
TRBJ2-7	TRBD2	TRBV20-1	many	CSARDRLAGSYEQYF	TGCAGTGCTAGAGATCGACTAGCGGGCTCCTACGAGCAGTACTTC
TRBJ2-3	-	TRBV20-1	many	CSASGTFTDTQYF	TGCAGTGCTTCCGGGACCTTCACAGATACGCAGTATTTT
TRBJ1-1	-	TRBV20-1	many	CSARDAGELGNTEAFF	TGCAGTGCTAGGGACGCAGGGGAGCTGGGGAACACTGAAGCTTTCTTT
TRBJ2-2	-	TRBV2	many	CASSRKPNTGELFF	TGTGCCAGCAGTAGAAAACCGAACACCGGGGAGCTGTTTTTT
TRBJ2-2	-	TRBV5-8	many	CASSLDGTGELFF	TGTGCCAGCAGTCTGGACGGCACCGGGGAGCTGTTTTTT
TRBJ1-6	-	TRBV5-1	many	CASSLEVAGNSPLHF	TGCGCCAGCAGCTTGGAGGTTGCGGGGAATTCACCCCTCCACTTT
TRBJ1-2	-	TRBV29-1	many	CSVGGLGYTF	TGCAGCGTTGGTGGGCTTGGCTACACCTTC
TRBJ2-1	-	TRBV2	many	CASITGRSNEQFF	TGTGCCAGCATTACGGGCCGATCCAATGAGCAGTTCTTC
TRBJ1-2	-	TRBV5-1	many	CASSEPGGGYTF	TGCGCCAGCAGCGAACCCGGAGGGGGCTACACCTTC
TRBJ2-7	-	TRBV6-6	many	CASSYVGTYGEQYF	TGTGCCAGCAGTTACGTGGGGACCTACGGCGAGCAGTACTTC
TRBJ1-2	-	TRBV5-1	many	CASSFDPAGYGYTF	TGCGCCAGCAGCTTCGACCCGGCCGGCTATGGCTACACCTTC
TRBJ1-2	-	TRBV9	-	CAGSPGVLGIYGYTF	TGTGCCGGCAGCCCCGGCGTGCTTGGTATATATGGCTACACCTTC
TRBJ1-3	-	TRBV20-1	many	CSAPPRGQSGNTIYF	TGCAGTGCCCCCCCCCGGGGCCAATCTGGAAACACCATATATTTT
TRBJ2-7	-	TRBV5-1	-	CASRKGSYEQYF	TGCGCCAGCAGAAAAGGCTCCTACGAGCAGTACTTC
TRBJ1-2	-	TRBV5-1	-	CASSFVGDHGYTF	TGCGCCAGCAGCTTCGTCGGGGACCATGGCTACACCTTC
TRBJ1-2	TRBD1	TRBV18	many	CASSDRVGDGYTF	TGTGCCAGCTCTGACAGGGTTGGGGATGGCTACACCTTC
TRBJ1-1	-	TRBV5-1	many	CASSLYSRTKNTEAFF	TGCGCCAGCAGCTTGTATTCACGGACCAAGAACACTGAAGCTTTCTTT
TRBJ2-4	-	TRBV5-1	many	CASSLDIWPPKNIQYF	TGCGCCAGCAGCTTGGACATCTGGCCCCCCAAAAACATTCAGTACTTC
TRBJ2-1	TRBD1	TRBV20-1	many	CSAPDRRTSYNEQFF	TGCAGTGCACCGGACAGGCGAACTTCCTACAATGAGCAGTTCTTC
TRBJ2-2	TRBD1	TRBV2	-	CASTRQGAVGELFF	TGTGCCAGCACTCGACAGGGGGCTGTCGGGGAGCTGTTTTTT
TRBJ1-1	-	TRBV14	many	CASSHKTATNTEAFF	TGTGCCAGCAGCCATAAGACAGCTACGAACACTGAAGCTTTCTTT
TRBJ2-6	TRBD2	TRBV4-2	many	CASSQETSGSGANVLTF	TGTGCCAGCAGCCAAGAGACTAGCGGCTCTGGGGCCAACGTCCTGACTTTC
TRBJ2-1	TRBD2	TRBV6-5	many	CASSHGGGSSYNEQFF	TGTGCCAGCAGTCATGGCGGGGGGAGCTCCTACAATGAGCAGTTCTTC
TRBJ1-2	-	TRBV6-5	many	CASSRGRAYGYTF	TGTGCCAGCAGTCGAGGACGGGCCTATGGCTACACCTTC